This passage covers 18 T cell receptor beta chains from one sample sequenced in a study of glioma-infiltrating T cells after dendritic cell vaccination. Clones were sequenced by immunoSEQ multiplex PCR, and TCRdb holds only the in-frame ones, with some missing. This sample has more than 100,000 clones, with roughly 79% found just once. Specimen: blood, collected before dendritic cell vaccination. These receptors all stem from a human donor with glioblastoma.

The chain links TRBV30 to TRBJ1-1; 7 bases align to TRBD1. The CDR3 consists of 11 residues. CDR1 is GTSNPN and CDR2 is SVGIG in the germline V gene (reference sequence). V lost 1 base, J lost 11 bases, and 4 bases stayed unmatched. The CDR3 DNA is TGTGCCTGGAGTGATCAGGGGGAGGCTTTCTTT. Translating gives CAWSDQGEAFF.

V gene TRBV6-6 combines with J gene TRBJ1-5, with 8 bases lining up with TRBD1. CDR1 and CDR2 (germline): MNHNY, SVGAGI (reference sequence). After removal of 5 bases from V and 4 bases from J, the junction contained 7 bases not matched to a gene. The CDR3 has 15 amino acids. The CDR3: CASSNGQGGNQPQHF. The CDR3 DNA reads as TGTGCCAGCAGTAACGGACAGGGCGGAAATCAGCCCCAGCATTTT.

This clone was recorded a few times. V gene TRBV6-5 combines with J gene TRBJ2-3; 7 nucleotides match TRBD1. The germline CDR1 and CDR2 sequences are MNHEY and SVGAGI. Trimming at V came to 5 bases and at J to 6 bases, leaving 8 bases not matched to a gene. This CDR3 comprises 14 residues. The DNA for the CDR3 is TGTGCCAGCAGTCTACAGGGGCTAGGGGATACGCAGTATTTT. It yields the protein CASSLQGLGDTQYF.

A word on this clone: Other DNA sequences in the sample encode the same CDR3. The chain is built from TRBV5-4 and TRBJ2-5; 7 nucleotides match TRBD2. Unmatched junction bases numbered 4, after V lost 0 bases and J lost 2 bases. The CDR3 extends over 15 amino acids. In germline, CDR1 is SGHNT, CDR2 YYREEE (reference sequence). In DNA, the CDR3 is TGTGCCAGCAGCTTGGCTCCGGGGGGTCAAGAGACCCAGTACTTC. Its protein is CASSLAPGGQETQYF. The full variable domain, its missing parts supplied by reference TRBV5-4 and TRBJ2-5, is ETGVTQSPTHLIKTRGQQVTLRCSSQSGHNTVSWYQQALGQGPQFIFQYYREEENGRGNFPPRFSGLQFPNYSSELNVNALELDDSALYLCASSLAPGGQETQYFGPGTRLLVL.

The J gene is TRBJ1-1, the V gene TRBV15; D is uncertain. The CDR3 sequence is 15 residues long. Germline CDR1 is LNHNV and CDR2 is YYDKDF (reference sequence). V was trimmed by 0 bases and J by 1 base, leaving 9 bases between them. CDR3 in DNA: TGTGCCACCAGCAGAGATAACAGTTGGAACACTGAAGCTTTCTTT. As protein: CATSRDNSWNTEAFF.

V usage is TRBV4-1 and J usage is TRBJ2-2; 9 bases are shared with TRBD2. The ends lost 2 bases at V and 7 bases at J; junction bases unmatched: 11. The CDR3 spans 17 residues. Germline V gives CDR1 MGHRA, CDR2 YSYEKL. The CDR3 bases are TGCGCCAGCAGCCAACGAGCGGGGGGACCGCCCCACGGGGAGCTGTTTTTT. Translating gives CASSQRAGGPPHGELFF.

The chain links TRBV27 to TRBJ2-2; a possible D gene is TRBD2 (6 bases). Trimming took off 0 bases at V and 2 bases at J, with 13 bases between the two ends. The germline V gene has CDR1 MNHEY and CDR2 SMNVEV (reference sequence). The CDR3 contains 17 residues. The CDR3 nucleotides read TGTGCCAGCAGTTTATCGATGGGCGGGACTAACACCGGGGAGCTGTTTTTT. Protein product: CASSLSMGGTNTGELFF.

The chain carries TRBV14 and TRBJ1-1; D possibly corresponds to TRBD1 (6 bases). The CDR3 loop spans 15 amino acids. Germline CDR1 reads SGHDN; CDR2 reads FVKESK. V lost 2 bases, J lost 0 bases, and 10 bases lay in between. The CDR3 nucleotides are TGTGCCAGCAGCCAAAAGACAGGCCTGAACACTGAAGCTTTCTTT. Its translation is CASSQKTGLNTEAFF.

Here the CDR3 reads CASSPTTSGRYNEQFF. The CDR3, as DNA: TGTGCCAGCTCACCTACGACTAGCGGGCGATACAATGAGCAGTTCTTC. This chain connects TRBV18 to TRBJ2-1; TRBD2 agrees at 10 bases. The V gene end was trimmed by 3 bases and the J gene end by 4 bases; junction bases not matched to a gene: 6. Germline V CDR1 and CDR2: KGHSH, LQKENI. This CDR3 comprises 16 residues.

The J gene is TRBJ2-3, the V gene TRBV7-9; 10 bases align to TRBD2. The V gene's germline CDR1 is SEHNR and CDR2 FQNEAQ (reference sequence). The length of the CDR3 is 16 residues. The junction had 9 bases not matched to a gene; V was cut back by 4 bases and J by 5 bases. In nucleotides, the CDR3 is TGTGCCAGCAGCTCGGAGCGGGGGGGCCGTGTAGATACGCAGTATTTT. Translation gives CASSSERGGRVDTQYF. Drawing the rest from reference TRBV7-9 and TRBJ2-3, the complete variable domain is DTGVSQNPRHKITKRGQNVTFRCDPISEHNRLYWYRQTLGQGPEFLTYFQNEAQLEKSRLLSDRFSAERPKGSFSTLEIQRTEQGDSAMYLCASSSERGGRVDTQYFGPGTRLTVL.

The chain joins TRBV7-8 to TRBJ2-6; D remains ambiguous. Trimming took 5 bases from V and 0 from J, leaving 11 bases between them. Germline V gene data show CDR1 as SGHVS and CDR2 as FQNEAQ. The CDR3 has 16 amino acids. The CDR3 sequence is CASSPRTRSGANVLTF. The CDR3 DNA reads as TGTGCCAGCAGCCCCCGTACACGCTCTGGGGCCAACGTCCTGACTTTC.

On this clone: A read error may produce the germline difference seen at one junction end. The CDR3 nucleotides read TGTGCCAGCCGCGTAGAACTAGCGGGGGGGAGCACAGATACGCAGTATTTT. It encodes CASRVELAGGSTDTQYF. This chain joins TRBV9 and TRBJ2-3; TRBD2 matches 13 bases. CDR3 length equals 17 residues. CDR1 is SGDLS and CDR2 is YYNGEE in the germline V gene.

The V call is TRBV19, the J call TRBJ1-1; TRBD1 matches at 7 bases. The CDR3 consists of 15 residues. Germline CDR1 and CDR2: LNHDA and SQIVND (reference sequence). Germline trimming cut 6 bases from V and 3 bases from J; bases unmatched to any gene: 10. The chain's CDR3 is CASRPLNRGDTEAFF. CDR3 DNA sequence: TGTGCCAGTAGACCACTTAACAGGGGAGACACTGAAGCTTTCTTT.

The rearrangement uses TRBV29-1 and TRBJ2-1; 9 bases fit TRBD1. J was trimmed by 4 bases and V by 7 bases; bases with no gene match: 8. This CDR3 has 14 residues. CDR1 is SQVTM, CDR2 ANQGSEA, per germline. CDR3 amino acids: CSALDRGDYNEQFF. CDR3 in DNA: TGCAGCGCACTAGACAGGGGGGATTACAATGAGCAGTTCTTC.

This chain uses TRBV5-6 with TRBJ2-5, with TRBD2 matching over 11 bases. The ends lost 3 bases at V and 2 bases at J; junction bases unmatched: 6. Germline lookup yields CDR1 SGHDT and CDR2 YYEEEE. The CDR3 length is 16 residues. The CDR3, as DNA: TGTGCCAGCAGCTCCCGACTAGCGGGGATACAAGAGACCCAGTACTTC. Translation: CASSSRLAGIQETQYF.

In its sample, this clone was seen once. V and J are TRBV5-1 and TRBJ2-2; 10 bases match TRBD1. CDR1 is SGHRS, CDR2 YFSETQ, per germline. CDR3 size: 16 residues. The trim removed 0 bases at V and 4 bases at J, leaving 3 bases unmatched. CDR3: CASSLGQGASTGELFF. CDR3 bases: TGCGCCAGCAGCTTGGGACAGGGGGCGAGCACCGGGGAGCTGTTTTTT.

The chain couples TRBV13 to TRBJ2-1; 11 bases are shared with TRBD1. CDR3 length: 16 amino acids. Trimming took 3 bases from V and 8 from J; bases not matched to a gene: 9. CDR1 is PRHDT, CDR2 FYEKMQ, per germline (reference sequence). The CDR3 bases are TGTGCCAGCAGCTTGCCCCCCGGGACAGGGGGGGATGAGCAGTTCTTC. This encodes CASSLPPGTGGDEQFF.

The J gene is TRBJ2-2, the V gene TRBV10-2; D is unclear. In germline, CDR1 is WSHSY, CDR2 SAAADI. Trimming stripped 2 bases from V and 5 bases from J, with 9 bases between. This CDR3 contains 14 residues. The CDR3: CASSERLGTGELFF. CDR3 DNA: TGCGCCAGCAGTGAGAGACTTGGAACCGGGGAGCTGTTTTTT.